This T cell receptor beta chain originates from a study of blood T cell repertoires in COVID-19. Study-wide context: The analysed material was cDNA or gDNA that came from T cells, B-cell-depleted T cells, or PBMCs.

How the authors handled the data: Cell counts per sample came from amplifying reference gene primers. Data came from immunoSEQ multiplex PCR; TCRdb stores just in-frame clones and leaves some out. D and trimming come from the DNA, and the V and J calls and clone size come from that table. Of some 300,000 clones listed, roughly 86% are singletons. The V gene end was trimmed by 1 base and the J gene end by 2 bases; junction bases not matched to a gene: 11. Per germline, CDR1 SGHNT and CDR2 YENEEA. The CDR3 is 19 residues long. The sample was PBMCs or T cells enriched from blood (not recorded which). This TCR derives from a woman younger than 45 who had recovered from COVID-19. The chain joins TRBV11-3 to TRBJ1-6; 7 bases map to TRBD1. CDR3 sequence (DNA): TGTGCCAGCAGCTTAGTACGGGACAGCCCCAGCCCCTATAATTCACCCCTCCACTTT. It is translated as CASSLVRDSPSPYNSPLHF.